The following is a T cell receptor beta chain sequence with its context. The record originates from a study of CD8+ T cells in alopecia areata. Study-level information: Severity among treated patients was scored by the percentage of scalp area affected.

Extraction of RNA preceded its reverse transcription into cDNA, which served as the sequencing template. Profiling relied on immunoSEQ multiplex PCR, and the TCRdb table lists in-frame clones only, not all of them. The sample shows about 200,000 clones, nearly 60% of them seen only once. The treatment was: oral pan-JAK inhibitor, 5-10 mg twice daily. Trimming took off 4 bases at V and 3 bases at J, with 10 bases between the two ends. This CDR3 is 13 amino acids long. Germline V gives CDR1 GTSNPN, CDR2 SVGIG (reference sequence). The source material was CD4+ T cells sorted from blood, sampled at week 24, from a patient treated with tofacitinib. This clonotype originated in a human donor with alopecia areata. The gene calls are TRBV30 and TRBJ2-1; no clear D. The CDR3 protein is CAWTTWGYNEQFF. The CDR3 DNA reads as TGTGCCTGGACTACTTGGGGCTACAATGAGCAGTTCTTC.